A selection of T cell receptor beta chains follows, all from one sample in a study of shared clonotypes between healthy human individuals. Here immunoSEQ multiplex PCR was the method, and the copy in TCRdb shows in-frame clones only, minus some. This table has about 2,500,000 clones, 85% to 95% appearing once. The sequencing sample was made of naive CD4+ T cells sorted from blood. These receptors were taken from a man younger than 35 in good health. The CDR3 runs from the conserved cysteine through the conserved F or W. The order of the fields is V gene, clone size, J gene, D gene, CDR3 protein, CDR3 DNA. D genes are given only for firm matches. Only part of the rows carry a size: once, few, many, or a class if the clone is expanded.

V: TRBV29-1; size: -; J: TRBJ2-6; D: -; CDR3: CSVEAKTQGAGANVLTF; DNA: TGCAGCGTTGAAGCCAAGACACAGGGAGCTGGGGCCAACGTCCTGACTTTC
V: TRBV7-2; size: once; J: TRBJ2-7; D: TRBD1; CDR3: CASSLAGQGVYEQYF; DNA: TGTGCCAGCAGCTTAGCGGGACAGGGGGTCTACGAGCAGTACTTC
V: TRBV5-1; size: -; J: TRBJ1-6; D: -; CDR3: CASSLVGDTQNSPLHF; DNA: TGCGCCAGCAGCTTGGTGGGGGACACACAGAATTCACCCCTCCACTTT
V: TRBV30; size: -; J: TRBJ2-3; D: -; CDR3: CAWSVGDTQYF; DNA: TGTGCCTGGAGTGTGGGAGATACGCAGTATTTT
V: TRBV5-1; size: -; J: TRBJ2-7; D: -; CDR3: CASSPGSTATTYEQYF; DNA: TGCGCCAGCAGCCCAGGATCGACTGCTACTACCTACGAGCAGTACTTC
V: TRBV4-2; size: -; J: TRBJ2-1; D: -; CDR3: CASSQVFLNEQFF; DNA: TGTGCCAGCAGCCAAGTCTTTCTCAATGAGCAGTTCTTC
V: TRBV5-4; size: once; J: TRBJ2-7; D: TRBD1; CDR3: CASSSGQGAYEQYF; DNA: TGTGCCAGCAGCTCCGGACAGGGGGCATACGAGCAGTACTTC
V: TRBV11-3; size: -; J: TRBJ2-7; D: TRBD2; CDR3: CASSPSAAGVSEQYF; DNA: TGTGCCAGCAGCCCCTCGGCAGCGGGAGTGTCCGAGCAGTACTTC
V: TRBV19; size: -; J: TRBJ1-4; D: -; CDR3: CASSIRTDLKKLFF; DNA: TGTGCCAGTAGTATCCGAACAGACCTGAAAAAACTGTTTTTT
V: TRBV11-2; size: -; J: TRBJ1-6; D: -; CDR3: CASSLVRTSSPLHF; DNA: TGTGCCAGCAGCTTGGTCAGAACCAGTTCACCCCTCCACTTT
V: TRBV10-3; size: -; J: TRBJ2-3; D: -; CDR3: CAISGPRIGTDTQYF; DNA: TGTGCCATCAGTGGCCCTAGGATTGGGACAGATACGCAGTATTTT
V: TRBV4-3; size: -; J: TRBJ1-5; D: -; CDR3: CASSLEQGNQPQHF; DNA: TGCGCCAGCAGCCTGGAACAGGGCAATCAGCCCCAGCATTTT
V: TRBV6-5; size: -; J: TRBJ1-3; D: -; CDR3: CASSSFSGNTIYF; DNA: TGTGCCAGCAGCTCATTCTCTGGAAACACCATATATTTT
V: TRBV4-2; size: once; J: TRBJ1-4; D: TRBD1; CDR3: CASSQDPSGGGEKLFF; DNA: TGTGCCAGCAGCCAAGACCCGTCAGGGGGTGGTGAAAAACTGTTTTTT
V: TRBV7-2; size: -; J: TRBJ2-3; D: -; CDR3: CASSLVASADTQYF; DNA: TGTGCCAGCAGCTTAGTCGCTAGCGCAGATACGCAGTATTTT
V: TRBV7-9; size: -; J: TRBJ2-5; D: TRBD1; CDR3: CASSELGTGPQETQYF; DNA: TGTGCCAGCAGCGAGCTGGGGACAGGACCCCAAGAGACCCAGTACTTC
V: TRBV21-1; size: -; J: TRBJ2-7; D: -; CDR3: CASSKANGQVQDTYEQYF; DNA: TGTGCCAGCAGCAAAGCTAATGGACAGGTACAGGATACCTACGAGCAGTACTTC
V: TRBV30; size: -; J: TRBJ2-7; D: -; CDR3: CAWTTGSRRIGYEQYF; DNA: TGTGCCTGGACCACAGGGTCCCGAAGGATCGGATACGAGCAGTACTTC
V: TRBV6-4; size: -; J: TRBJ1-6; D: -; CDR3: CASKDTGQGSPLHF; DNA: TGTGCCAGCAAAGACACAGGGCAGGGTTCACCCCTCCACTTT
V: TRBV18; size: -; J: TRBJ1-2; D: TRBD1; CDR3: CASSPGQGAGYGYTF; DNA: TGTGCCAGCTCACCCGGACAGGGGGCTGGCTATGGCTACACCTTC
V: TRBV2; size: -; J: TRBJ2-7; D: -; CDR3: CASKDREGIYEQYF; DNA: TGTGCCAGCAAGGACCGTGAGGGAATCTACGAGCAGTACTTC
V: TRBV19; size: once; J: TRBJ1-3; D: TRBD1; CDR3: CGAGTAGNTIYF; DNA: TGTGGCGCCGGGACAGCTGGAAACACCATATATTTT
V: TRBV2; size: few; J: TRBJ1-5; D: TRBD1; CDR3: CASSEAAGGQPQHF; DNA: TGTGCCAGCAGTGAAGCGGCAGGGGGCCAGCCCCAGCATTTT
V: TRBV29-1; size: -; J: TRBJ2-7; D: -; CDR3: CSVEVAYEQYF; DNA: TGCAGCGTGGAGGTTGCCTACGAGCAGTACTTC
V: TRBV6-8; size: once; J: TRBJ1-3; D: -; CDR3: CASVRLKLGGNTIYF; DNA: TGTGCCAGCGTCAGACTAAAACTGGGAGGAAACACCATATATTTT
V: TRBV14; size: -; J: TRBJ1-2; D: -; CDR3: CASSQLIRGETGYTF; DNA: TGTGCCAGCAGCCAATTAATCCGGGGGGAAACCGGCTACACCTTC
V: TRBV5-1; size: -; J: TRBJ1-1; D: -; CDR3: CASSLGSSRMNTEAFF; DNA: TGCGCCAGCAGCTTAGGTTCCTCCCGGATGAACACTGAAGCTTTCTTT
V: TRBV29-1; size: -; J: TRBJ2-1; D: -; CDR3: CSARTSYNEQFF; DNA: TGCAGCGCTCGGACATCCTACAATGAGCAGTTCTTC
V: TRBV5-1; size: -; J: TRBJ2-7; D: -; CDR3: CASSLDGGGIYEQYF; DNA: TGCGCCAGCAGCTTGGATGGAGGGGGCATCTACGAGCAGTACTTC
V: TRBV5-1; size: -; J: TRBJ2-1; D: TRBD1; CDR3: CASSLAPGQGYNEQFF; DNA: TGCGCCAGCAGCTTGGCACCGGGACAGGGGTACAATGAGCAGTTCTTC
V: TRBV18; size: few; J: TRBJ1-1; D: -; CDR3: CASSPQGLNTEAFF; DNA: TGTGCCAGCTCACCACAGGGCCTGAACACTGAAGCTTTCTTT
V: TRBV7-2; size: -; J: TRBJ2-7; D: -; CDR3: CASSLAVVYEQYF; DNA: TGTGCCAGCAGCTTAGCGGTAGTGTACGAGCAGTACTTC
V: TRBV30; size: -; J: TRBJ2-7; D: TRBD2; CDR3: CAWTRFSGLESAEQYF; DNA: TGTGCCTGGACCAGATTTTCGGGACTAGAGTCCGCCGAGCAGTACTTC
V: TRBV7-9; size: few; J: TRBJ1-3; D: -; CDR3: CASSFALPVPGNTIYF; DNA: TGTGCCAGCAGCTTTGCACTCCCTGTACCTGGAAACACCATATATTTT
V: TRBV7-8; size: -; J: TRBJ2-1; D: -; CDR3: CASSRIEAGVYNEQFF; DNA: TGTGCCAGCAGCAGGATCGAAGCGGGCGTTTACAATGAGCAGTTCTTC
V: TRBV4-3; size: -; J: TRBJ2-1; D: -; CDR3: CASSRELGLETYNEQFF; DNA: TGCGCCAGCAGCCGCGAGCTGGGATTGGAAACTTACAATGAGCAGTTCTTC
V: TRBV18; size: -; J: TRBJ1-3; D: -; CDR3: CASSLAGLSSGNTIYF; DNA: TGTGCCAGCTCACTGGCAGGCCTAAGCTCTGGAAACACCATATATTTT
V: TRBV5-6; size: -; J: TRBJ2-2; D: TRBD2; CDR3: CATRTSGGANTGELFF; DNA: TGTGCCACCCGGACTAGCGGGGGCGCGAACACCGGGGAGCTGTTTTTT
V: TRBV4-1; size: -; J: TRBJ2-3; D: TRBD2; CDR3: CASSQEGLAGGRNTQYF; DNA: TGCGCCAGCAGCCAAGAGGGACTAGCGGGGGGGCGAAATACGCAGTATTTT
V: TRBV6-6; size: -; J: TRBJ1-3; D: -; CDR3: CASSYSSAKGNTIYF; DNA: TGTGCCAGCAGTTACTCGAGCGCGAAGGGAAACACCATATATTTT
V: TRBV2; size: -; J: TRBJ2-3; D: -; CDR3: CASRKTPATDTQYF; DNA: TGTGCCAGCAGAAAGACCCCCGCCACAGATACGCAGTATTTT
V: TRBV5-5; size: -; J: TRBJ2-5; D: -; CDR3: CASSWQETQYF; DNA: TGTGCCAGCAGCTGGCAAGAGACCCAGTACTTC
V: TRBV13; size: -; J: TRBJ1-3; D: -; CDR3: CASSPGPTGSGNTIYF; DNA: TGTGCCAGCAGCCCCGGCCCGACGGGGTCTGGAAACACCATATATTTT
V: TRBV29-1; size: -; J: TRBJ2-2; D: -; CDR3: CSVWNTGELFF; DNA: TGCAGCGTGTGGAACACCGGGGAGCTGTTTTTT